One T cell receptor beta chain is described in this entry. As yet, its antigen is unknown. The record originates from a study of T cells in Graves' hyperthyroidism and ophthalmopathy. Study results and limitations: Most thyroid clonotypes with frequency above 0.001 were detected in blood.

Researchers defined stable Graves' hyperthyroidism as no ophthalmopathy progression within 18 months. Criteria for exclusion of patients were uncontrolled infection, other autoimmune disease, pregnancy or lactation. CDR3 length: 18 amino acids. Trimming removed 1 base from V and 0 bases from J, with 18 bases in between. From RNA transcripts, TCR beta CDR3 regions were amplified. A set of HTBI primers served as the primers for a first-round RT-PCR of the TCR CDR3. TCRdb used MiXCR to reprocess the multiplex PCR reads, holding one entry per CDR3 protein. The sample lists 600,000 to 650,000 distinct CDR3 sequences; 15% to 20% were seen once.

Sequenced sample: blood. This TCR came from a woman in her twenties or thirties with Graves' hyperthyroidism. The rearrangement links TRBV12-3 or TRBV12-4 to TRBJ1-1; weak D call: TRBD1 (5 bases). CDR3 sequence: CASSLGGGVVGMNTEAFF. CDR3 nucleotide sequence: TGTGCCAGCAGTTTAGGGGGCGGGGTGGTTGGGATGAACACTGAAGCTTTCTTT.